These 30 T cell receptor beta chains were all obtained from the same sample, sequenced in a study of cytomegalovirus exposure and HLA in healthy donors. Amplification used 60 Vbeta primers and 13 Jbeta primers. Only in-frame clones appear in the TCRdb table, and some are missing; sequencing was by immunoSEQ multiplex PCR. Of roughly 65,000 clones in the sample, about 80% were seen once. The sample taken for sequencing was PBMCs. The source is a woman aged 25 to 39 in good health and CMV-seronegative.

This clone appeared a single time. This chain connects TRBV2 to TRBJ1-1, with D possibly being TRBD1 (5 bases). Germline CDR1 SNHLY, CDR2 FYNNEI. This CDR3 is built from 13 residues. V lost 4 bases to trimming and J lost 6 bases, with 12 bases between them. The CDR3 protein is CASSGWTPPEAFF. CDR3 DNA sequence: TGTGCCAGCAGTGGTTGGACACCCCCTGAAGCTTTCTTT.

The chain uses TRBV2 and TRBJ2-5, with TRBD1 identical over 9 bases. With 8 bases clipped from V and 2 bases from J, the junction kept 6 bases outside the gene matches. CDR3 length: 14 residues. Per germline, CDR1 SNHLY and CDR2 FYNNEI. CDR3 loop: CASYGQGIQETQYF. The CDR3 bases are TGTGCCAGCTACGGACAGGGGATACAAGAGACCCAGTACTTC.

The chain combines TRBV29-1 with TRBJ2-1; 7 bases are a match to TRBD2. Losses at the gene ends were 7 bases for V and 6 bases for J; bases not matched to a gene: 12. Germline V gene lookup returns CDR1 SQVTM and CDR2 ANQGSEA. The CDR3 is 14 residues long. The CDR3 region is CSAEGSGRVNEQFF. CDR3 DNA sequence: TGCAGCGCCGAAGGCTCAGGGAGGGTCAATGAGCAGTTCTTC.

The CDR3 protein is CASSGGTGGSGANVLTF. CDR3 coding DNA: TGTGCCAGCAGCGGGGGAACGGGGGGCTCTGGGGCCAACGTCCTGACTTTC. The V call is TRBV5-4, the J call TRBJ2-6, with 7 bases that match TRBD2. V lost 4 bases to trimming and J lost 0 bases; unmatched junction nucleotides: 7. The CDR3 sequence is 17 residues long. Germline CDR1 reads SGHNT; CDR2 reads YYREEE (reference sequence). The full variable domain, rest sourced from reference TRBV5-4 and TRBJ2-6, is ETGVTQSPTHLIKTRGQQVTLRCSSQSGHNTVSWYQQALGQGPQFIFQYYREEENGRGNFPPRFSGLQFPNYSSELNVNALELDDSALYLCASSGGTGGSGANVLTFGAGSRLTVL.

J is TRBJ1-6 and V is TRBV2, with a tentative D call TRBD1 (6 bases). The CDR3 consists of 16 residues. Germline V lookup: CDR1 SNHLY, CDR2 FYNNEI. V was shortened by 6 bases and J by 0 bases, with 12 bases between the two germline ends. DNA of the CDR3: TGTGCCAGCAGGGGGGCCTTGAGCTCCTATAATTCACCCCTCCACTTT. Translated, it gives CASRGALSSYNSPLHF.

V usage is TRBV29-1 and J usage is TRBJ1-1; a possible D gene is TRBD1 (6 bases). The CDR3 contains 13 residues. Trimming cost V 3 bases and J 4 bases, with 12 bases left between them. Germline V lookup: CDR1 SQVTM, CDR2 ANQGSEA. This CDR3 reads CSVDRGDGTEAFF. In nucleotides, the CDR3 is TGCAGCGTTGACAGGGGTGATGGCACTGAAGCTTTCTTT. Using reference TRBV29-1 and TRBJ1-1 for the parts outside the CDR3, the full variable domain is SAVISQKPSRDICQRGTSLTIQCQVDSQVTMMFWYRQQPGQSLTLIATANQGSEATYESGFVIDKFPISRPNLTFSTLTVSNMSPEDSSIYLCSVDRGDGTEAFFGQGTRLTVV.

The V call is TRBV7-3, the J call TRBJ1-1; a possible D gene is TRBD1 (5 bases). Looked up from germline, CDR1 is SGHTA and CDR2 is FQGTGA. V was trimmed by 6 bases and J by 1 base, leaving 9 bases between them. CDR3 length equals 13 residues. CDR3: CASSTGPNTEAFF. DNA for the CDR3: TGTGCCAGCAGTACAGGTCCGAACACTGAAGCTTTCTTT.

The rearrangement joins TRBV15 to TRBJ1-2, with 7 positions matching TRBD1. The CDR3 has 15 amino acids. J was trimmed by 8 bases and V by 0 bases; bases with no gene match: 9. Germline-derived CDR1 and CDR2 are LNHNV and YYDKDF (reference sequence). CDR3 amino acids: CATSRDIRGGDGYTF. In nucleotides, the CDR3 is TGTGCCACCAGCAGAGATATTAGAGGGGGCGACGGCTACACCTTC.

The chain carries TRBV15 and TRBJ2-5; D gene unclear. The CDR3 totals 14 residues. Germline lookup yields CDR1 LNHNV and CDR2 YYDKDF (reference sequence). V shed 0 bases and J shed 4 bases, with 9 bases lying between them. In nucleotides, the CDR3 is TGTGCCACCAGCAGAGATCAGGCTGGAGAGACCCAGTACTTC. Its protein product is CATSRDQAGETQYF.

The table lists this clone with a few counts. This chain connects TRBV29-1 to TRBJ1-2; 10 positions match TRBD1. Germline trimming cut 6 bases from V and 4 bases from J; bases unmatched to any gene: 5. The germline V gene encodes CDR1 SQVTM and CDR2 ANQGSEA. The CDR3 is 13 residues long. The CDR3 loop is CSVRQGASYGYTF. Here the CDR3 DNA reads TGCAGCGTGAGACAGGGGGCGAGCTATGGCTACACCTTC.

The chain employs TRBV6-5 and TRBJ2-7, with a possible D match to TRBD2 (5 bases). V lost 5 bases and J 2 bases, leaving 7 bases between the germline ends. Germline CDR1 MNHEY, CDR2 SVGAGI. This CDR3 has 12 residues. The CDR3 nucleotides are TGTGCCAGCAGTCCCGGGACCTACGAGCAGTACTTC. The encoded protein is CASSPGTYEQYF.

DNA for the CDR3: TGTGCCAGCAGCTTCTCAACTAATGAAAAACTGTTTTTT. Protein product: CASSFSTNEKLFF. The J gene is TRBJ1-4, the V gene TRBV28; D is unclear. V shed 6 bases and J shed 0 bases, with 5 bases lying between them. This CDR3 contains 13 residues. Germline V lookup: CDR1 MDHEN, CDR2 SYDVKM.

J is TRBJ2-1 and V is TRBV10-2; 9 nucleotides agree with TRBD1. Germline values: CDR1 WSHSY, CDR2 SAAADI. V lost 6 bases, J lost 8 bases, and 5 bases stayed unmatched. The CDR3 totals 13 residues. The CDR3 reads CASRGDREDEQFF. In DNA form, the CDR3 reads TGCGCCAGCAGGGGGGACAGGGAGGATGAGCAGTTCTTC.

There are a few counts of this clone. This sequence joins TRBV4-3 and TRBJ1-3; a weak D match, TRBD1 (5 bases). Trimming stripped 3 bases from V and 0 bases from J, with 15 bases between. CDR3 length equals 17 residues. In germline, CDR1 is LGHNA, CDR2 YSLEER. The CDR3 DNA sequence: TGCGCCAGCAGCCAGGAACCGGGACTCCCCTCTGGAAACACCATATATTTT. It yields the protein CASSQEPGLPSGNTIYF.

The V and J genes are TRBV4-1 and TRBJ1-5; TRBD1 is a possible D gene (5 bases). Between the trimmed V and J ends, which lost 3 bases and 3 bases, there was a span of 15 bases. Germline-derived CDR1 and CDR2 are MGHRA and YSYEKL. The CDR3 runs 16 residues. The CDR3 is CASSHSPGGINQPQHF. In nucleotides, the CDR3 is TGCGCCAGCAGCCATTCCCCCGGGGGGATCAATCAGCCCCAGCATTTT.

This chain connects TRBV6-6 to TRBJ1-5; no firm D call. The CDR3 extends over 13 amino acids. Germline V gene data show CDR1 as MNHNY and CDR2 as SVGAGI (reference sequence). V was clipped by 8 bases and J by 3 bases, with 11 bases between them. The CDR3 sequence is CASEKQANQPQHF. The DNA for the CDR3 is TGTGCCAGCGAGAAGCAGGCCAATCAGCCCCAGCATTTT.

The CDR3 region is CASSSTTGELFF. The CDR3 DNA reads as TGTGCCAGCAGCTCTACCACCGGGGAGCTGTTTTTT. The chain uses TRBV7-2 and TRBJ2-2; unclear D gene. There are 12 residues in the CDR3. With 4 bases removed from V and 4 bases from J, the gap between germline ends came to 4 bases. Germline V gives CDR1 SGHTA, CDR2 FQGNSA.

This chain links TRBV5-6 with TRBJ2-5; 8 bases align to TRBD1. Per germline, CDR1 SGHDT and CDR2 YYEEEE. This CDR3 is 16 amino acids long. Trimming took 3 bases from V and 2 from J; bases not matched to a gene: 9. The CDR3: CASSSADRDVQETQYF. The CDR3 DNA sequence: TGTGCCAGCAGCTCAGCGGACAGGGACGTACAAGAGACCCAGTACTTC. Full variable domain (remainder filled in from reference TRBV5-6 and TRBJ2-5): DAGVTQSPTHLIKTRGQQVTLRCSPKSGHDTVSWYQQALGQGPQFIFQYYEEEERQRGNFPDRFSGHQFPNYSSELNVNALLLGDSALYLCASSSADRDVQETQYFGPGTRLLVL.

V usage is TRBV30 and J usage is TRBJ1-5; 7 bases fit TRBD1. This CDR3 has 21 amino acids. From germline, CDR1 is GTSNPN and CDR2 SVGIG (reference sequence). Losses at the gene ends were 0 bases for V and 0 bases for J; bases not matched to a gene: 20. In DNA, the CDR3 is TGTGCCTGGAGTGTACAAAGGTTTCGAGGGGGCCAAGGGAATAGCAATCAGCCCCAGCATTTT. Protein sequence: CAWSVQRFRGGQGNSNQPQHF.

The rearrangement links TRBV9 to TRBJ2-6, with TRBD2 as a possible D gene (6 bases). This CDR3 has 16 residues. Germline V gene sequence: CDR1 SGDLS, CDR2 YYNGEE. V was cut by 0 bases and J by 3 bases, with 10 bases left in between. CDR3 protein: CASSVGGEHGANVLTF. The CDR3 DNA follows: TGTGCCAGCAGCGTAGGGGGGGAGCATGGGGCCAACGTCCTGACTTTC.

This rearrangement joins TRBV7-8 to TRBJ2-7; D perhaps matches TRBD2 (5 bases). Germline V gene sequence: CDR1 SGHVS, CDR2 FQNEAQ. The germline V and J ends were trimmed by 8 bases and 1 base, with 15 bases remaining between them. The length of the CDR3 is 14 residues. CDR3 region: CASSLLGSSYEQYF. The CDR3 region has the DNA TGTGCCAGCTCACTTCTGGGGAGTTCCTACGAGCAGTACTTC.

The genes are TRBV7-2 and TRBJ1-2; 7 nucleotides align to TRBD1. Germline trimming cut 5 bases from V and 0 bases from J; bases unmatched to any gene: 12. The germline gives CDR1 SGHTA, CDR2 FQGNSA. The CDR3 is 17 residues long. The CDR3 DNA sequence: TGTGCCAGCAGCGTAGACCGGGACAGCCGTCCTAACTATGGCTACACCTTC. Protein sequence: CASSVDRDSRPNYGYTF.

This clone was observed a few times. The rearrangement links TRBV7-9 to TRBJ1-1; 7 bases match TRBD1. The germline gives CDR1 SEHNR, CDR2 FQNEAQ (reference sequence). After removal of 4 bases from V and 6 bases from J, the junction contained 11 bases not matched to a gene. The CDR3 spans 15 residues. Here the CDR3 reads CASSSNRGVNPEAFF. The CDR3 region has the DNA TGTGCCAGCAGCTCCAACAGGGGAGTAAACCCTGAAGCTTTCTTT. The variable domain in full, completed from reference TRBV7-9 and TRBJ1-1, reads DTGVSQNPRHKITKRGQNVTFRCDPISEHNRLYWYRQTLGQGPEFLTYFQNEAQLEKSRLLSDRFSAERPKGSFSTLEIQRTEQGDSAMYLCASSSNRGVNPEAFFGQGTRLTVV.

The chain links TRBV28 to TRBJ1-2, with unresolved D. The CDR3 has 14 residues. Deletions cut 8 bases from V and 1 base from J, with 14 bases between. The germline gives CDR1 MDHEN, CDR2 SYDVKM. The CDR3: CASLSGGFNYGYTF. The CDR3 DNA reads TGTGCCAGCCTCTCAGGAGGGTTTAACTATGGCTACACCTTC.

The V and J genes are TRBV5-1 and TRBJ1-2; D is possibly TRBD1 (6 bases). V lost 0 bases to trimming and J lost 4 bases, with 7 bases between them. The length of the CDR3 is 13 residues. Looked up from germline, CDR1 is SGHRS and CDR2 is YFSETQ. The CDR3 sequence is CASSLEQGYGYTF. CDR3 coding DNA: TGCGCCAGCAGCTTGGAACAGGGCTATGGCTACACCTTC. Variable domain in full (rest from reference TRBV5-1 and TRBJ1-2): KAGVTQTPRYLIKTRGQQVTLSCSPISGHRSVSWYQQTPGQGLQFLFEYFSETQRNKGNFPGRFSGRQFSNSRSEMNVSTLELGDSALYLCASSLEQGYGYTFGSGTRLTVV.

V gene TRBV9 combines with J gene TRBJ2-7, with 9 bases that match TRBD2. The CDR3 has 14 residues. The trim removed 3 bases at V and 4 bases at J, leaving 5 bases unmatched. Looked up from germline, CDR1 is SGDLS and CDR2 is YYNGEE. CDR3 sequence reads: CASSATSGGYEQYF. DNA for the CDR3: TGTGCCAGCAGCGCGACTAGCGGCGGTTACGAGCAGTACTTC.

The chain couples TRBV9 to TRBJ2-5; 11 bases match TRBD2. Germline V gene sequence: CDR1 SGDLS, CDR2 YYNGEE. V lost 4 bases to trimming and J lost 2 bases; unmatched junction nucleotides: 7. The length of the CDR3 is 16 residues. The CDR3 region is CASSSRLAGQQETQYF. DNA of the CDR3: TGTGCCAGCAGCTCCCGACTAGCGGGGCAACAAGAGACCCAGTACTTC.

J is TRBJ2-3 and V is TRBV7-2; tentatively, D is TRBD1 (5 bases). The V end lost 5 bases, the J end lost 1 base, and 10 bases lay between the germline ends. Per germline, CDR1 SGHTA and CDR2 FQGNSA. The CDR3 is made up of 14 amino acids. CDR3 sequence: CASSTGTGTDTQYF. The CDR3 DNA reads as TGTGCCAGCAGCACAGGTACCGGCACAGATACGCAGTATTTT.

The chain links TRBV10-3 to TRBJ2-7; D possibly corresponds to TRBD2 (5 bases). Germline CDR1 is ENHRY and CDR2 is SYGVKD. The CDR3 is 12 residues long. V was clipped by 5 bases and J by 5 bases, with 10 bases between them. The CDR3 bases are TGTGCCATCAGTTTTCAGGAGGACGAGCAGTACTTC. Translated: CAISFQEDEQYF.

The chain carries TRBV30 and TRBJ2-7; tentative D call: TRBD1 (5 bases). The germline gives CDR1 GTSNPN, CDR2 SVGIG (reference sequence). V lost 2 bases and J lost 4, with 9 bases in between. This CDR3 contains 12 residues. The CDR3 nucleotides read TGTGCCTGGAGTCAGACAGCGTACGAGCAGTACTTC. Its protein product is CAWSQTAYEQYF.